A selection of T cell receptor beta chains follows, all from one sample in a study of blood T cell repertoires in COVID-19. Generated by immunoSEQ multiplex PCR, the TCRdb table keeps only in-frame clones and is missing some. Here the sample spans some 320,000 clones, more than 70% being singletons. Sequenced sample: peripheral blood. The receptors shown here come from a woman in her forties or fifties who had recovered from COVID-19. Each CDR3 is given with its conserved first and last residue. Fields, in order: CDR3 protein, CDR3 DNA, J gene, D gene, V gene, clone size. A D gene is named only where the DNA matches it firmly. A row's size may be missing; if present it is once, few, many or a size class.

CDR3aa: CASSPRVSGSGEQYF
CDR3nt: TGTGCCAGCAGTCCCCGCGTTAGCGGGAGCGGGGAGCAGTACTTC
j_gene: TRBJ2-7
d_gene: TRBD2
v_gene: TRBV27
abundance: few

CDR3aa: CASSQGLAGGGVPTDTQYF
CDR3nt: TGTGCCAGCAGCCAAGGTCTAGCGGGGGGGGGCGTCCCCACAGATACGCAGTATTTT
j_gene: TRBJ2-3
d_gene: TRBD2
v_gene: TRBV3-1/TRBV3-2
abundance: once

CDR3aa: CASSRWPLYPSTWITGELFF
CDR3nt: TGTGCCAGCAGCCGATGGCCCCTCTACCCTTCGACTTGGATTACCGGGGAGCTGTTTTTT
j_gene: TRBJ2-2
d_gene: -
v_gene: TRBV21-1
abundance: once

CDR3aa: CASSPGLAGLSGANVLTF
CDR3nt: TGTGCCAGCTCACCCGGCCTAGCGGGACTCTCTGGGGCCAACGTCCTGACTTTC
j_gene: TRBJ2-6
d_gene: TRBD2
v_gene: TRBV18
abundance: -

CDR3aa: CASSLGTDYNYGYTF
CDR3nt: TGTGCCAGCAGCTTAGGGACAGATTATAACTATGGCTACACCTTC
j_gene: TRBJ1-2
d_gene: -
v_gene: TRBV7-6
abundance: -

CDR3aa: CASSIAGGAADTQYF
CDR3nt: TGTGCCAGCAGCATCGCGGGGGGGGCGGCAGATACGCAGTATTTT
j_gene: TRBJ2-3
d_gene: TRBD2
v_gene: TRBV13
abundance: -

CDR3aa: CASSLLIQGGEKLFF
CDR3nt: TGTGCCAGCAGTTTATTGATACAGGGTGGGGAAAAACTGTTTTTT
j_gene: TRBJ1-4
d_gene: -
v_gene: TRBV28
abundance: -

CDR3aa: CASSSTGLEQYF
CDR3nt: TGTGCCAGCAGCTCGACAGGGCTCGAGCAGTACTTC
j_gene: TRBJ2-7
d_gene: TRBD1
v_gene: TRBV2
abundance: -

CDR3aa: CSAIAETQYF
CDR3nt: TGCAGTGCTATAGCGGAGACCCAGTACTTC
j_gene: TRBJ2-5
d_gene: -
v_gene: TRBV20-1
abundance: -

CDR3aa: CASSKQYGYEQYF
CDR3nt: TGCGCCAGCAGCAAACAGTACGGCTACGAGCAGTACTTC
j_gene: TRBJ2-7
d_gene: -
v_gene: TRBV4-3
abundance: -

CDR3aa: CASSRQGSYEQYF
CDR3nt: TGTGCCAGCAGCAGACAGGGGTCCTACGAGCAGTACTTC
j_gene: TRBJ2-7
d_gene: TRBD1
v_gene: TRBV6-2/TRBV6-3
abundance: -

CDR3aa: CASSPGQGNGGYTF
CDR3nt: TGTGCCAGCTCACCCGGACAGGGAAACGGCGGCTACACCTTC
j_gene: TRBJ1-2
d_gene: TRBD1
v_gene: TRBV18
abundance: -

CDR3aa: CASSGRRGGRETQYF
CDR3nt: TGTGCCAGCAGTGGACGCCGGGGGGGCAGAGAGACCCAGTACTTC
j_gene: TRBJ2-5
d_gene: TRBD2
v_gene: TRBV2
abundance: -

CDR3aa: CASSLSSGTNTGELFF
CDR3nt: TGTGCCAGCAGTTTATCCAGCGGGACGAACACCGGGGAGCTGTTTTTT
j_gene: TRBJ2-2
d_gene: TRBD2
v_gene: TRBV28
abundance: -

CDR3aa: CASRRQGETGELFF
CDR3nt: TGTGCCAGTCGACGACAGGGGGAAACCGGGGAGCTGTTTTTT
j_gene: TRBJ2-2
d_gene: TRBD1
v_gene: TRBV19
abundance: -